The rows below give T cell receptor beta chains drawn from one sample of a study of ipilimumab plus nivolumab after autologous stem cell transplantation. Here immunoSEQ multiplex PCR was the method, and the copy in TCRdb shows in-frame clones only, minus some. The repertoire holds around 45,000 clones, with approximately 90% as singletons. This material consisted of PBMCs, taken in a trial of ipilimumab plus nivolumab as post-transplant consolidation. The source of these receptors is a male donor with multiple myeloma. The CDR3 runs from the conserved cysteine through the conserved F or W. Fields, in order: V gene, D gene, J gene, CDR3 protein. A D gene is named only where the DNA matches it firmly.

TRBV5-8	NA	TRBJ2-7	CASRTRRGSYEQYF
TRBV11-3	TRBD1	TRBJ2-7	CASSAGTAYEQYF
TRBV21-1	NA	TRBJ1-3	CASSTESVGAHRNTIYF
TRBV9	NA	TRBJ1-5	CASSAGQNSNQPQHF
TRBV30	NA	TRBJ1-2	CAWSVGYGYTF
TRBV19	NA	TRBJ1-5	CASSMGGDQPQHF
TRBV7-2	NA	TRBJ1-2	CASSPWDRNYGYTF
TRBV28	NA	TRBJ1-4	CASSSVGRGYATNEKLFF
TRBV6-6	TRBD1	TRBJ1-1	CASSYSTGGMNTEAFF
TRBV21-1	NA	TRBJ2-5	CASGDRREETQYF
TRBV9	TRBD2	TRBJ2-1	CASSPGLAASYNEQFF
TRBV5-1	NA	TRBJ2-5	CASSSRASQETQYF
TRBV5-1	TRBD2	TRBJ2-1	CASSLDPAGVNNEQFF
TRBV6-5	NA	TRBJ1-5	CASSYESKAPQHF
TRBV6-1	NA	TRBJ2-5	CASRPSEGQETQYF
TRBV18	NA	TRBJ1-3	CASSEGTGSGNTIYF
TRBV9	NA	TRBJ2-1	CASSPWTVRGNEQFF
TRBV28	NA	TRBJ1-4	CASTPEDPGLEKLFF
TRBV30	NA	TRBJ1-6	CAWSAKYNSPLHF
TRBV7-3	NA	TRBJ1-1	CASSLTGGDTEAFF